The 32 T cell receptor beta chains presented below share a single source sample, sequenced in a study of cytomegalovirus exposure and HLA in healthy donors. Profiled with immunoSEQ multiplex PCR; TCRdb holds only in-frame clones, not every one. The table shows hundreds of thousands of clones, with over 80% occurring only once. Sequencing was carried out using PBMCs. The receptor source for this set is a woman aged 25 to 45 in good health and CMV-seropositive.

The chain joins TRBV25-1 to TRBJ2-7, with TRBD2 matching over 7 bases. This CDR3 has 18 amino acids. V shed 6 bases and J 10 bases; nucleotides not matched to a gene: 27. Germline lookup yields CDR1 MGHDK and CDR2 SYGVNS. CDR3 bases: TGTGCCAGCAGCCCTATAGCGGGCGGACCCTGGGGACCTCTGCAACAGTACTTC. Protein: CASSPIAGGPWGPLQQYF.

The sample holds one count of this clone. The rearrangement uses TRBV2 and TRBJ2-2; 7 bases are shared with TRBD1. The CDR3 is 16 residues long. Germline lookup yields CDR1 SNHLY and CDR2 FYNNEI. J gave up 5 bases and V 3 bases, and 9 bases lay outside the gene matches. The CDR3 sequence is CASSDPIGTATGELFF. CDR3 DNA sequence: TGTGCCAGCAGTGACCCAATCGGGACAGCAACCGGGGAGCTGTTTTTT.

For the CDR3, the DNA is TGTGCCAGCAGCTTAGGGACGGAGGGGACCTACGAGCAGTACTTC. Protein sequence: CASSLGTEGTYEQYF. The V gene is TRBV7-6, the J gene TRBJ2-7, with D possibly being TRBD2 (6 bases). Germline-derived CDR1 and CDR2 are SGHVS and FNYEAQ. V lost 1 base and J lost 2, with 12 bases in between. The CDR3 covers 15 residues.

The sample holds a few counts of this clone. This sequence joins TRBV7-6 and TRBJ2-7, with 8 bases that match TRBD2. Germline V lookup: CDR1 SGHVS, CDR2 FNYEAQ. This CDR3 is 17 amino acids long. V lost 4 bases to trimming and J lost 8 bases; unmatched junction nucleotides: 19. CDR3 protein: CASSSGPGRESNLKQYF. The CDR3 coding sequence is TGTGCCAGCAGCTCAGGCCCCGGGAGGGAGTCTAATTTAAAGCAGTACTTC.

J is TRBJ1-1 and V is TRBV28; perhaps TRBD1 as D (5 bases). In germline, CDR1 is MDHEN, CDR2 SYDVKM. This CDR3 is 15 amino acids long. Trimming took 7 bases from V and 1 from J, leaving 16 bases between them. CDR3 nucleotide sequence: TGTGCCAGCACCGTAGGGGCAGCGGGGAACACTGAAGCTTTCTTT. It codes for CASTVGAAGNTEAFF.

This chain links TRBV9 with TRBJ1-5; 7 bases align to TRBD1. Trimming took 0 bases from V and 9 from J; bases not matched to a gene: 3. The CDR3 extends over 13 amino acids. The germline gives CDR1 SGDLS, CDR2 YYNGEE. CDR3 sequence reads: CASSVAGGGPQHF. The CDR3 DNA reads TGTGCCAGCAGCGTAGCAGGGGGGGGGCCCCAGCATTTT.

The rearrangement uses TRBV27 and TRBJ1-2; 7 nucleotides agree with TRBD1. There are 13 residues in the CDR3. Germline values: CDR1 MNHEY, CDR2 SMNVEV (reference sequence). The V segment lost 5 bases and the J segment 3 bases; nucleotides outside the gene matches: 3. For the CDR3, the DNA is TGTGCCAGCAGTCTTACAGGGGACTATGGCTACACCTTC. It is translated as CASSLTGDYGYTF.

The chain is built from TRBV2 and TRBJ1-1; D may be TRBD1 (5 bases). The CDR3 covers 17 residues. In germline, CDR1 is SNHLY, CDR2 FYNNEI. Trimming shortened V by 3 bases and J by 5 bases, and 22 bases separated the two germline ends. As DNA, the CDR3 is TGTGCCAGCAGTGAGGATCGGCTTCGGGGCCCTCGTACTGAAGCTTTCTTT. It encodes CASSEDRLRGPRTEAFF.

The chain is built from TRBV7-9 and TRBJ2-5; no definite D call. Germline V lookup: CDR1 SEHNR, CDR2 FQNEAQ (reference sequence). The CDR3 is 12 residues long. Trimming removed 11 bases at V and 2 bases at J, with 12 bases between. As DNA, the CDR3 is TGTGCCTGCCGGAACTCTCAAGAGACCCAGTACTTC. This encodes CACRNSQETQYF. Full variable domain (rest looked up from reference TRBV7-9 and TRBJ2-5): DTGVSQNPRHKITKRGQNVTFRCDPISEHNRLYWYRQTLGQGPEFLTYFQNEAQLEKSRLLSDRFSAERPKGSFSTLEIQRTEQGDSAMYLCACRNSQETQYFGPGTRLLVL.

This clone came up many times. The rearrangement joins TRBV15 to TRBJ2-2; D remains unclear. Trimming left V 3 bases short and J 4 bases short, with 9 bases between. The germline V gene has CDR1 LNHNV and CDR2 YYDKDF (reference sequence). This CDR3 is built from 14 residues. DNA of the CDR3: TGTGCCACCAGCAGTAGGAAAACCACCGGGGAGCTGTTTTTT. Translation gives CATSSRKTTGELFF.

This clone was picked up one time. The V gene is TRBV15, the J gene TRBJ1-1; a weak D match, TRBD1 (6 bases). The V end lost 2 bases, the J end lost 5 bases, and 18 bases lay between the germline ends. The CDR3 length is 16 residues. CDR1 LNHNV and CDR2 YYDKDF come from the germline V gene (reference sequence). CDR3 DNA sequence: TGTGCCACCAGCAGACCCGCCTTGGGGGGCGGAACTGAAGCTTTCTTT. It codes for CATSRPALGGGTEAFF.

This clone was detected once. In nucleotides, the CDR3 is TGTGCCAGCAGTCACAGACCGGGACAGGGCTTCACTGAAGCTTTCTTT. Translation: CASSHRPGQGFTEAFF. The V gene is TRBV28, the J gene TRBJ1-1; TRBD1 agrees at 9 bases. This CDR3 is 16 amino acids long. Trimming at V came to 5 bases and at J to 4 bases, leaving 11 bases not matched to a gene. CDR1 is MDHEN, CDR2 SYDVKM, per germline.

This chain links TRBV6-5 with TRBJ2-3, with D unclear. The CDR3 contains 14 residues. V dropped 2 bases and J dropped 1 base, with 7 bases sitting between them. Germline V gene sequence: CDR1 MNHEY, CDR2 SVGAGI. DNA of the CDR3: TGTGCCAGCAGTTACGTGTACGGCACAGATACGCAGTATTTT. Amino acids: CASSYVYGTDTQYF.

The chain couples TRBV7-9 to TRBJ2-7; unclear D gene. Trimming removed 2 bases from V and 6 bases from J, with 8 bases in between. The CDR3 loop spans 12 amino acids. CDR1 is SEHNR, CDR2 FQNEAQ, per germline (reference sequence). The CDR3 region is CASSLRSAEQYF. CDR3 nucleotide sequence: TGTGCCAGCAGCTTAAGGTCGGCCGAGCAGTACTTC. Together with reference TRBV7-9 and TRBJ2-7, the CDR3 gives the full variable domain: DTGVSQNPRHKITKRGQNVTFRCDPISEHNRLYWYRQTLGQGPEFLTYFQNEAQLEKSRLLSDRFSAERPKGSFSTLEIQRTEQGDSAMYLCASSLRSAEQYFGPGTRLTVT.

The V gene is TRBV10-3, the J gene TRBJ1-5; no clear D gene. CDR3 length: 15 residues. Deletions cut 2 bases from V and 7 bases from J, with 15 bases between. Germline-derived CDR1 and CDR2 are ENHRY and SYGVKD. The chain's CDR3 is CAISEGEGMGQPQHF. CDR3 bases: TGTGCCATCAGTGAGGGGGAGGGAATGGGACAGCCCCAGCATTTT.

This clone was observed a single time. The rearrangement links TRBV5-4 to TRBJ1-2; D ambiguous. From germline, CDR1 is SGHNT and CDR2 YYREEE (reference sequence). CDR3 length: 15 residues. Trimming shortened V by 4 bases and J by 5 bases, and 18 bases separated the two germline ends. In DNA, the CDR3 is TGTGCCAGCAGCACTGGAGGTAGAGGGCCGTATGGCTACACCTTC. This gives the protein CASSTGGRGPYGYTF.

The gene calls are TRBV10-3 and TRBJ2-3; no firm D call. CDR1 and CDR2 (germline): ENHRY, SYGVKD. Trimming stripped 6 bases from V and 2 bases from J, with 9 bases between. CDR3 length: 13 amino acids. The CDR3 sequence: CAISSPTTDTQYF. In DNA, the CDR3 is TGTGCCATCAGCTCTCCTACCACAGATACGCAGTATTTT.

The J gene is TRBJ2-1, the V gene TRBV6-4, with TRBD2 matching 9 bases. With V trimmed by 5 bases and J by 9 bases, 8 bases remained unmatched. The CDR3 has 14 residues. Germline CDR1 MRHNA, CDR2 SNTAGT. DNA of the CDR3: TGTGCCAGCAGTCCCACTAGCGGGTTGAGTGAGCAGTTCTTC. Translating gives CASSPTSGLSEQFF.

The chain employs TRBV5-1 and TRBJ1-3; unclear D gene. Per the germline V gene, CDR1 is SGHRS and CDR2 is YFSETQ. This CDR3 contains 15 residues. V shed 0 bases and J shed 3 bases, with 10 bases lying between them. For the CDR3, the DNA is TGCGCCAGCAGCTTGGAGGGATCGAATGGAAACACCATATATTTT. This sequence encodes CASSLEGSNGNTIYF.

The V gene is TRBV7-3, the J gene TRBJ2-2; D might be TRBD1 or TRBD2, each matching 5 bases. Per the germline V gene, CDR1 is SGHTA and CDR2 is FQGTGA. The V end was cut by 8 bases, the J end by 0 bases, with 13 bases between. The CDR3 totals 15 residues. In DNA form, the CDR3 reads TGTGCCAGCGGGACGGGGATCGCGAACACCGGGGAGCTGTTTTTT. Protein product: CASGTGIANTGELFF.

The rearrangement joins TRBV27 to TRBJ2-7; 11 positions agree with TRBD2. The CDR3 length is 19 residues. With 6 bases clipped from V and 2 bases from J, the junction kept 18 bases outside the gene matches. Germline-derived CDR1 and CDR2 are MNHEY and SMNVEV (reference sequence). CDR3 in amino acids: CASSRPGGTSGASPYEQYF. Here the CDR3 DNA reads TGTGCCAGCAGCCGCCCGGGGGGGACTAGCGGAGCCTCCCCCTACGAGCAGTACTTC.

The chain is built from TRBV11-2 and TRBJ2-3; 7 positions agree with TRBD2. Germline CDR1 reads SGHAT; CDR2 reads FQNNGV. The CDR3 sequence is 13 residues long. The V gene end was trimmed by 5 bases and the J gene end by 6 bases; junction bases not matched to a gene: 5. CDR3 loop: CASSPRLADTQYF. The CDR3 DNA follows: TGTGCCAGCAGCCCCCGACTAGCTGATACGCAGTATTTT.

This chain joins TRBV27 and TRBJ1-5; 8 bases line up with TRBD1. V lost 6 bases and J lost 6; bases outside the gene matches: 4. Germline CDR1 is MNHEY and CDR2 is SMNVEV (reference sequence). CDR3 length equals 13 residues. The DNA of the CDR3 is TGTGCCAGCAGAGACAGGGGAGGTCAGCCCCAGCATTTT. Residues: CASRDRGGQPQHF.

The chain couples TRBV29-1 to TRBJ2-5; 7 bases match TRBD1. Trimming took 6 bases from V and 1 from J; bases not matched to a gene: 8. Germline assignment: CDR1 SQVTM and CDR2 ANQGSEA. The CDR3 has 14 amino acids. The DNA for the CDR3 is TGCAGCGTCGCCGGGACAGAGACCCAAGAGACCCAGTACTTC. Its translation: CSVAGTETQETQYF. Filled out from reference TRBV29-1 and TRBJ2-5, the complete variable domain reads SAVISQKPSRDICQRGTSLTIQCQVDSQVTMMFWYRQQPGQSLTLIATANQGSEATYESGFVIDKFPISRPNLTFSTLTVSNMSPEDSSIYLCSVAGTETQETQYFGPGTRLLVL.

The CDR3 DNA reads TGCGCCAGCAGCTTCCGTGTCACAGATACGCAGTATTTT. Encoded protein: CASSFRVTDTQYF. The chain carries TRBV5-1 and TRBJ2-3; no reliable D call. V lost 2 bases and J lost 2, with 6 bases in between. CDR3 length: 13 amino acids. In germline, CDR1 is SGHRS, CDR2 YFSETQ.

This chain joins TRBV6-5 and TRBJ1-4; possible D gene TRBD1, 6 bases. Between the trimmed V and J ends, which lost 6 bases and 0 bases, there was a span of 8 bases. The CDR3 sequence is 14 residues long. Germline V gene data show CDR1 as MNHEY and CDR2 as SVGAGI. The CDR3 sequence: CASRRGATNEKLFF. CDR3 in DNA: TGTGCCAGCAGGAGGGGGGCAACTAATGAAAAACTGTTTTTT.

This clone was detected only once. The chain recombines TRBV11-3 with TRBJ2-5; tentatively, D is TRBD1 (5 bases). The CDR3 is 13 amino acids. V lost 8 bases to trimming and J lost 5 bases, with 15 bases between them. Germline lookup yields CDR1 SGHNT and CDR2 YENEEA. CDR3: CASGMLRGETQYF. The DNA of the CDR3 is TGTGCCAGCGGGATGCTAAGGGGTGAGACCCAGTACTTC.

In DNA form, the CDR3 reads TGTGCCAGTAGTACAGGGCGGAGGTCTGGGGCCAACGTCCTGACTTTC. Amino acid sequence: CASSTGRRSGANVLTF. The chain couples TRBV19 to TRBJ2-6; D possibly matches TRBD1 or TRBD2 (5 bases each). CDR3 length: 16 amino acids. Germline CDR1 and CDR2: LNHDA and SQIVND (reference sequence). V was shortened by 4 bases and J by 1 base, with 11 bases between the two germline ends.

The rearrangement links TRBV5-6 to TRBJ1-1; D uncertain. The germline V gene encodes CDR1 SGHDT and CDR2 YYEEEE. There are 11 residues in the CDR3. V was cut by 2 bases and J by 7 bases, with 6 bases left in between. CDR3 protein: CASSLGLEAFF. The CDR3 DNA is TGTGCCAGCAGCTTAGGACTTGAAGCTTTCTTT. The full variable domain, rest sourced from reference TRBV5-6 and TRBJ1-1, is DAGVTQSPTHLIKTRGQQVTLRCSPKSGHDTVSWYQQALGQGPQFIFQYYEEEERQRGNFPDRFSGHQFPNYSSELNVNALLLGDSALYLCASSLGLEAFFGQGTRLTVV.

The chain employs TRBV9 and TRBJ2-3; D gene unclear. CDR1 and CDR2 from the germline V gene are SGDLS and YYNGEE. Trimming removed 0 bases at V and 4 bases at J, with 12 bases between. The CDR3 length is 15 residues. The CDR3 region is CASSVEGNYADTQYF. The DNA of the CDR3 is TGTGCCAGCAGCGTAGAAGGTAACTACGCAGATACGCAGTATTTT.

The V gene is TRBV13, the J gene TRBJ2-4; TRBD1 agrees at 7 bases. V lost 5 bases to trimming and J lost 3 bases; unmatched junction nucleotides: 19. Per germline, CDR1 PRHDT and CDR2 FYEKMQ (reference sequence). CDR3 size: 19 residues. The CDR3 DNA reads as TGTGCCAGCAGCCCGTTGGGACAGCCTGCCGCCCGACACAAAAACATTCAGTACTTC. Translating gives CASSPLGQPAARHKNIQYF.

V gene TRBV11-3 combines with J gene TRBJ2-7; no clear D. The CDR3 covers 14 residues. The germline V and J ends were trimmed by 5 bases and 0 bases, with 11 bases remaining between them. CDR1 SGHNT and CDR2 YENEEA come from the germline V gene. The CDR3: CASSPSGNSYEQYF. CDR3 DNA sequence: TGTGCCAGCAGCCCTTCCGGAAACTCCTACGAGCAGTACTTC.